The rows below give T cell receptor beta chains drawn from one sample of a study of blood T cell repertoires in COVID-19. This table comes from immunoSEQ multiplex PCR, and its TCRdb copy is limited to in-frame clones, with some not included. This repertoire shows about 140,000 clones, 70% to 90% found once; its top ten account for 2.5% to 3%. The specimen was peripheral blood. The source is a man over 45 with acute or convalescent COVID-19. Each CDR3 is given with its conserved first and last residue. A D gene is named only where the DNA matches it firmly. Not every row has a clone size; where given, it reads once, few, many or a size class.

J: TRBJ1-2; size: .; D: .; V: TRBV12-3/TRBV12-4; CDR3: CASGPGYGYTF; DNA: TGTGCCAGCGGCCCTGGCTATGGCTACACCTTC
J: TRBJ2-3; size: .; D: .; V: TRBV15; CDR3: CATSREIGADTQYF; DNA: TGTGCCACCAGCAGAGAGATAGGGGCAGATACGCAGTATTTT
J: TRBJ2-1; size: .; D: TRBD2; V: TRBV5-4; CDR3: CASSFTSGREFF; DNA: TGTGCCAGCAGCTTCACTAGCGGGAGGGAGTTCTTC
J: TRBJ2-7; size: .; D: TRBD2; V: TRBV7-3; CDR3: CASSLSGTSINEQYF; DNA: TGTGCCAGCAGCTTATCGGGGACTAGCATAAACGAGCAGTACTTC
J: TRBJ2-3; size: .; D: TRBD2; V: TRBV10-1; CDR3: CASSPLAGDLSDTQYF; DNA: TGCGCCAGCAGTCCACTAGCGGGAGATCTTTCAGATACGCAGTATTTT
J: TRBJ2-3; size: few; D: TRBD2; V: TRBV4-1; CDR3: CASSQSTSGGTDTQYF; DNA: TGCGCCAGCAGCCAGTCCACTAGCGGGGGGACAGATACGCAGTATTTT
J: TRBJ1-1; size: .; D: TRBD1; V: TRBV10-1; CDR3: CASSEPLGQGTTNTEAFF; DNA: TGCGCCAGCAGCGAACCTCTAGGACAGGGTACGACGAACACTGAAGCTTTCTTT
J: TRBJ2-1; size: .; D: .; V: TRBV5-1; CDR3: CASSLEGGEYNEQFF; DNA: TGCGCCAGCAGCTTGGAGGGAGGAGAGTACAATGAGCAGTTCTTC
J: TRBJ2-3; size: once; D: TRBD1; V: TRBV27; CDR3: CASSRQTGDSTDTQYF; DNA: TGTGCCAGCAGTCGCCAGACAGGGGATAGCACAGATACGCAGTATTTT
J: TRBJ2-1; size: .; D: TRBD2; V: TRBV9; CDR3: CASSVGGTSGRRDEQFF; DNA: TGTGCCAGCAGCGTAGGAGGGACTAGCGGGAGGAGGGATGAGCAGTTCTTC
J: TRBJ1-5; size: few; D: .; V: TRBV7-8; CDR3: CASTTKTDQPQHF; DNA: TGTGCCAGCACCACTAAAACCGATCAGCCCCAGCATTTT
J: TRBJ2-3; size: .; D: TRBD1; V: TRBV2; CDR3: CASRGGQVHSTDTQYF; DNA: TGTGCCAGCAGGGGGGGACAGGTACATAGCACAGATACGCAGTATTTT
J: TRBJ2-4; size: .; D: .; V: TRBV2; CDR3: CASRGSPGGAKNIQYF; DNA: TGTGCCAGCAGGGGGTCCCCCGGAGGGGCCAAAAACATTCAGTACTTC
J: TRBJ2-1; size: .; D: TRBD2; V: TRBV5-1; CDR3: CASRRDLAGVGEQFF; DNA: TGCGCCAGCAGGAGGGACCTAGCGGGAGTGGGTGAGCAGTTCTTC
J: TRBJ2-5; size: .; D: TRBD2; V: TRBV9; CDR3: CASSGGGGRGPLQETQYF; DNA: TGTGCCAGCAGCGGCGGAGGAGGGAGGGGCCCTCTACAAGAGACCCAGTACTTC
J: TRBJ2-1; size: .; D: .; V: TRBV5-1; CDR3: CASSLAIYNEQFF; DNA: TGCGCCAGCAGCTTAGCGATATACAATGAGCAGTTCTTC
J: TRBJ1-1; size: .; D: .; V: TRBV7-9; CDR3: CASSLEKNTEAFF; DNA: TGTGCCAGCAGCTTGGAGAAGAACACTGAAGCTTTCTTT
J: TRBJ1-2; size: .; D: .; V: TRBV5-8; CDR3: CASSLEWGRANYGYTF; DNA: TGTGCCAGCAGCTTGGAATGGGGCCGCGCTAACTATGGCTACACCTTC
J: TRBJ1-1; size: .; D: .; V: TRBV11-2; CDR3: CASSLGVLGAYEAFF; DNA: TGTGCCAGCAGCTTAGGTGTTTTGGGGGCTTATGAAGCTTTCTTT
J: TRBJ2-5; size: .; D: .; V: TRBV14; CDR3: CASSPRSLARETQYF; DNA: TGTGCCAGCAGCCCCCGGTCGCTAGCCAGAGAGACCCAGTACTTC
J: TRBJ1-2; size: .; D: .; V: TRBV3-1/TRBV3-2; CDR3: CASSQDGGSHGYTF; DNA: TGTGCCAGCAGCCAAGACGGAGGATCCCATGGCTACACCTTC
J: TRBJ1-5; size: .; D: .; V: TRBV3-1/TRBV3-2; CDR3: CASSQDYYTNQPQHF; DNA: TGTGCCAGCAGCCAAGATTATTACACAAATCAGCCCCAGCATTTT
J: TRBJ1-1; size: .; D: TRBD1; V: TRBV9; CDR3: CASSASGGVTEAFF; DNA: TGTGCCAGCAGCGCCTCAGGGGGCGTCACTGAAGCTTTCTTT
J: TRBJ2-7; size: once; D: TRBD1; V: TRBV7-8; CDR3: CASSLGQGLPYEQYF; DNA: TGTGCCAGCAGCTTAGGACAGGGGCTTCCCTACGAGCAGTACTTC
J: TRBJ2-7; size: .; D: .; V: TRBV5-4; CDR3: CASSRLGEDYEQYF; DNA: TGTGCCAGCAGCCGGTTGGGGGAGGACTACGAGCAGTACTTC
J: TRBJ1-5; size: .; D: .; V: TRBV7-2; CDR3: CASSLGQGNSNQPQHF; DNA: TGTGCCAGCAGCTTAGGGCAGGGGAATAGCAATCAGCCCCAGCATTTT
J: TRBJ2-7; size: .; D: TRBD1; V: TRBV19; CDR3: CASSKYTRDRDSYEQYF; DNA: TGTGCCAGTAGCAAGTATACCAGGGACAGGGATTCCTACGAGCAGTACTTC
J: TRBJ2-4; size: .; D: TRBD2; V: TRBV27; CDR3: CASSLRGGSDIQYF; DNA: TGTGCCAGCAGTTTGCGGGGGGGATCGGACATTCAGTACTTC
J: TRBJ1-2; size: .; D: .; V: TRBV7-9; CDR3: CASSLASGNYGYTF; DNA: TGTGCCAGCAGCTTAGCATCGGGGAACTATGGCTACACCTTC
J: TRBJ2-6; size: .; D: .; V: TRBV18; CDR3: CASSPRGDSGANVLTF; DNA: TGTGCCAGCTCACCAAGGGGTGACTCTGGGGCCAACGTCCTGACTTTC
J: TRBJ2-1; size: .; D: TRBD2; V: TRBV6-2/TRBV6-3; CDR3: CASSPGLADYNEQFF; DNA: TGTGCCAGCAGTCCCGGACTAGCGGACTACAATGAGCAGTTCTTC
J: TRBJ2-7; size: once; D: TRBD1; V: TRBV5-5; CDR3: CASSLAGTGSVPYEQYF; DNA: TGTGCCAGCAGCTTAGCCGGGACAGGTTCGGTGCCCTACGAGCAGTACTTC
J: TRBJ1-2; size: .; D: TRBD1; V: TRBV5-4; CDR3: CASSKTGGDGYTF; DNA: TGTGCCAGCAGCAAAACAGGGGGCGATGGCTACACCTTC
J: TRBJ1-4; size: .; D: .; V: TRBV14; CDR3: CASSQDTAGIEKLFF; DNA: TGTGCCAGCAGCCAAGATACGGCGGGGATAGAAAAACTGTTTTTT
J: TRBJ2-7; size: .; D: TRBD1; V: TRBV6-2/TRBV6-3; CDR3: CASSYSGTGGYEQYF; DNA: TGTGCCAGCAGTTATTCCGGGACAGGGGGCTACGAGCAGTACTTC
J: TRBJ2-7; size: .; D: TRBD1; V: TRBV10-1; CDR3: CASSRGQSYEQYF; DNA: TGCGCCAGCAGCAGGGGACAGTCCTACGAGCAGTACTTC
J: TRBJ2-1; size: .; D: TRBD2; V: TRBV11-3; CDR3: CASSILAGLYNEQFF; DNA: TGTGCCAGCAGCATACTAGCGGGCCTTTACAATGAGCAGTTCTTC
J: TRBJ1-2; size: few; D: TRBD1; V: TRBV9; CDR3: CASSVALGQGNYGYTF; DNA: TGTGCCAGCAGCGTAGCTTTGGGACAGGGTAACTATGGCTACACCTTC
J: TRBJ2-3; size: .; D: TRBD2; V: TRBV7-3; CDR3: CASSQISGGGTDTQYF; DNA: TGTGCCAGCAGCCAGATTAGCGGGGGTGGGACAGATACGCAGTATTTT
J: TRBJ2-5; size: .; D: TRBD1; V: TRBV24-1; CDR3: CATSDLQDRGRRETQYF; DNA: TGTGCCACCAGTGATTTGCAGGACAGGGGGAGGCGAGAGACCCAGTACTTC
J: TRBJ2-7; size: .; D: .; V: TRBV18; CDR3: CASSPTVGGGIYEQYF; DNA: TGTGCCAGCTCACCAACGGTCGGCGGAGGGATTTACGAGCAGTACTTC
J: TRBJ1-2; size: .; D: TRBD1; V: TRBV18; CDR3: CASSQGQDYGYTF; DNA: TGTGCCAGCTCACAGGGACAGGACTATGGCTACACCTTC
J: TRBJ1-2; size: .; D: TRBD1; V: TRBV3-1/TRBV3-2; CDR3: CASSPYGQGYGYTF; DNA: TGTGCCAGCAGCCCGTACGGACAGGGCTATGGCTACACCTTC
J: TRBJ2-7; size: few; D: .; V: TRBV28; CDR3: CASSLPGREQYF; DNA: TGTGCCAGCAGCCTTCCTGGTCGGGAGCAGTACTTC
J: TRBJ2-3; size: .; D: TRBD2; V: TRBV6-5; CDR3: CASRKTSGRPLYF; DNA: TGTGCCAGCAGAAAAACTAGCGGCCGGCCCCTGTATTTT
J: TRBJ2-7; size: .; D: .; V: TRBV10-3; CDR3: CAISRQSSYEQYF; DNA: TGTGCCATCAGTCGACAGAGCTCCTACGAGCAGTACTTC
J: TRBJ2-7; size: .; D: .; V: TRBV15; CDR3: CATSTVRDITYEQYF; DNA: TGTGCCACCAGCACCGTCCGGGACATCACATACGAGCAGTACTTC
J: TRBJ2-7; size: .; D: .; V: TRBV11-3; CDR3: CASSLGDSYEQYF; DNA: TGTGCCAGCAGCTTAGGAGACTCCTACGAGCAGTACTTC
J: TRBJ1-2; size: .; D: .; V: TRBV18; CDR3: CASSPLGQIYGYTF; DNA: TGTGCCAGCTCACCATTAGGACAGATCTATGGCTACACCTTC
J: TRBJ1-6; size: .; D: TRBD1; V: TRBV5-1; CDR3: CASSLSPGQGNSPLHF; DNA: TGCGCCAGCAGCTTATCGCCGGGACAGGGTAATTCACCCCTCCACTTT
J: TRBJ1-4; size: .; D: .; V: TRBV28; CDR3: CASSFHRDGEKLFF; DNA: TGTGCCAGCAGTTTCCACAGGGACGGTGAAAAACTGTTTTTT
J: TRBJ2-2; size: .; D: TRBD2; V: TRBV5-1; CDR3: CASSLSSGRRTGELFF; DNA: TGCGCCAGCAGCCTCTCTAGCGGGAGAAGAACCGGGGAGCTGTTTTTT
J: TRBJ2-1; size: .; D: TRBD2; V: TRBV15; CDR3: CATSREGAGGYNEQFF; DNA: TGTGCCACCAGCAGAGAAGGGGCGGGAGGCTACAATGAGCAGTTCTTC
J: TRBJ2-7; size: .; D: TRBD2; V: TRBV3-1/TRBV3-2; CDR3: CASSHTSGGPGEQYF; DNA: TGTGCCAGCAGCCATACTAGCGGGGGGCCCGGCGAGCAGTACTTC
J: TRBJ1-2; size: .; D: .; V: TRBV30; CDR3: CAWSGQGNRDYGYTF; DNA: TGTGCCTGGAGCGGGCAGGGTAATAGGGACTATGGCTACACCTTC
J: TRBJ2-5; size: .; D: .; V: TRBV27; CDR3: CASSLRNQGIQETQYF; DNA: TGTGCCAGCAGTCTAAGAAATCAGGGGATCCAAGAGACCCAGTACTTC
J: TRBJ2-3; size: .; D: .; V: TRBV3-1/TRBV3-2; CDR3: CASSQRRTTDTQYF; DNA: TGTGCCAGCAGCCAGAGGAGAACCACAGATACGCAGTATTTT
J: TRBJ2-2; size: .; D: TRBD1; V: TRBV29-1; CDR3: CSSTGQETNTGELFF; DNA: TGCAGCTCCACGGGACAGGAGACGAACACCGGGGAGCTGTTTTTT